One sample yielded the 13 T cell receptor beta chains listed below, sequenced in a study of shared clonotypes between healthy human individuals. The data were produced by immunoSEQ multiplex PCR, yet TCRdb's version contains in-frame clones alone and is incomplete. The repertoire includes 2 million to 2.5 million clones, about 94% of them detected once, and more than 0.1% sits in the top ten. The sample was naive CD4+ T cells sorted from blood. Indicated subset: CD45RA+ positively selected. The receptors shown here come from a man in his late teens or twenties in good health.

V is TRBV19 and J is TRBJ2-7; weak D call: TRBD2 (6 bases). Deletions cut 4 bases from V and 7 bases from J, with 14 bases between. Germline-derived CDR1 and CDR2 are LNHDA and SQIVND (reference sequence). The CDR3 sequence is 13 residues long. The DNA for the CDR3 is TGTGCCAGTAGTAGGGCAGCGGGCCGGGAGCAGTACTTC. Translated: CASSRAAGREQYF.

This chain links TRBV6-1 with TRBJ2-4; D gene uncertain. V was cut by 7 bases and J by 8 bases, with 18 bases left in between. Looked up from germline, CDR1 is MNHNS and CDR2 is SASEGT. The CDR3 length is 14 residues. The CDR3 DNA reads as TGTGCCAGCACAACATCCGGGCTCGAGTACATTCAGTACTTC. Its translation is CASTTSGLEYIQYF.

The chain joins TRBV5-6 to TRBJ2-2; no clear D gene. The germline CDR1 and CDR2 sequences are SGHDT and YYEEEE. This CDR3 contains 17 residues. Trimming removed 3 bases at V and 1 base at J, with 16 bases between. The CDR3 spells CASSSPGDRKNTGELFF. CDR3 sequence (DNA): TGTGCCAGCAGCTCCCCCGGTGATAGGAAGAACACCGGGGAGCTGTTTTTT.

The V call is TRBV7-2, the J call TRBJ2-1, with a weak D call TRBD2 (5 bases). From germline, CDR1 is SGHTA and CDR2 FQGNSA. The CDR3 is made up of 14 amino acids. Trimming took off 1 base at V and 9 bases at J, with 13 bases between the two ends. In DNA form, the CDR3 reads TGTGCCAGCAGCTTAGACTTCTCTAGCACTGAGCAGTTCTTC. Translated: CASSLDFSSTEQFF.

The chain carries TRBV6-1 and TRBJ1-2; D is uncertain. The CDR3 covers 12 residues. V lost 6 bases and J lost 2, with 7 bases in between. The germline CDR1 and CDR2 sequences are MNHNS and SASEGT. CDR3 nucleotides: TGTGCCAGCAGGGCCCAGAACTATGGCTACACCTTC. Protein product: CASRAQNYGYTF.

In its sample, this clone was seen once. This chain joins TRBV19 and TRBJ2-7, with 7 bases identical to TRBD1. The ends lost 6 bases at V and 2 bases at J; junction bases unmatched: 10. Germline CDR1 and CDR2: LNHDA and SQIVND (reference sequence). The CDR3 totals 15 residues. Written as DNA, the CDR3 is TGTGCCAGTAGCGACCGGGACAGTAAGACCTACGAGCAGTACTTC. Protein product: CASSDRDSKTYEQYF.

The CDR3 nucleotides read TGCGCCAGCAGCTTGATGGGGGCGGTTGGCACAGATACGCAGTATTTT. This sequence encodes CASSLMGAVGTDTQYF. This chain joins TRBV5-1 and TRBJ2-3; maybe TRBD1 (6 bases). The germline V gene encodes CDR1 SGHRS and CDR2 YFSETQ. V shed 1 base and J shed 1 base, with 13 bases lying between them. The length of the CDR3 is 16 residues.

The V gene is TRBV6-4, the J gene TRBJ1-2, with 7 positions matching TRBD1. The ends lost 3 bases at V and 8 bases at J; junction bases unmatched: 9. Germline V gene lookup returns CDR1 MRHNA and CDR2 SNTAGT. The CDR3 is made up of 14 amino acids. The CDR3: CASSDQTGSNGYTF. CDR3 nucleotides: TGTGCCAGCAGTGATCAGACAGGGTCGAACGGCTACACCTTC.

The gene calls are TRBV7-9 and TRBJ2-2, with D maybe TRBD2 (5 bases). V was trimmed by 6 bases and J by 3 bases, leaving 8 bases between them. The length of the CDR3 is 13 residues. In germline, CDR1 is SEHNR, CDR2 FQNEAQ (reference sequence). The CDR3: CASRRADTGELFF. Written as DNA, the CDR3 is TGTGCCAGCAGGCGGGCCGACACCGGGGAGCTGTTTTTT. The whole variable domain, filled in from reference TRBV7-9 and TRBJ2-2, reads DTGVSQNPRHKITKRGQNVTFRCDPISEHNRLYWYRQTLGQGPEFLTYFQNEAQLEKSRLLSDRFSAERPKGSFSTLEIQRTEQGDSAMYLCASRRADTGELFFGEGSRLTVL.

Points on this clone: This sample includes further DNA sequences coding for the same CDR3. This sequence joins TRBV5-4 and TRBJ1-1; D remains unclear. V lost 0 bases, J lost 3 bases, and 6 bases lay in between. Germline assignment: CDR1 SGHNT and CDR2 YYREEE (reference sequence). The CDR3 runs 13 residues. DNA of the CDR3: TGTGCCAGCAGCTTGGGGCCTTACACTGAAGCTTTCTTT. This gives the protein CASSLGPYTEAFF.

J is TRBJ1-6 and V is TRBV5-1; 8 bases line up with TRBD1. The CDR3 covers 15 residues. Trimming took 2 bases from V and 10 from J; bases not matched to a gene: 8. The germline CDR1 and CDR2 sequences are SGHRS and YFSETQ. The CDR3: CASSFPTGAGSPLHF. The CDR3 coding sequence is TGCGCCAGCAGCTTCCCGACAGGGGCCGGGTCACCCCTCCACTTT. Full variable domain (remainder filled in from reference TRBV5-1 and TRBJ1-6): KAGVTQTPRYLIKTRGQQVTLSCSPISGHRSVSWYQQTPGQGLQFLFEYFSETQRNKGNFPGRFSGRQFSNSRSEMNVSTLELGDSALYLCASSFPTGAGSPLHFGNGTRLTVT.

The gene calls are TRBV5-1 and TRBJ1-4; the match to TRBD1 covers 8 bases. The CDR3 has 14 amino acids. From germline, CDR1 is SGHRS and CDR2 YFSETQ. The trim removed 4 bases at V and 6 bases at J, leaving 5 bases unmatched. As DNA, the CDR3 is TGCGCCAGCAGCAGGGACAGGCAACATGAAAAACTGTTTTTT. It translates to CASSRDRQHEKLFF.

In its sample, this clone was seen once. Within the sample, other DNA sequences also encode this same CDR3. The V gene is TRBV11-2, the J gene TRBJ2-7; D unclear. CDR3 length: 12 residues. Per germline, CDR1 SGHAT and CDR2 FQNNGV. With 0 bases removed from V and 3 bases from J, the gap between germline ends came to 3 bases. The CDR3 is CASSLDRYEQYF. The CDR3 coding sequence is TGTGCCAGCAGCTTAGACCGCTACGAGCAGTACTTC.